This T cell receptor (beta chain) originates from a study of T cells in Graves' hyperthyroidism and ophthalmopathy. Study-wide findings and caveats: Blood also carried most thyroid clonotypes expanded above 0.001.

This clonotype was recorded at least ten times. The antigen is not known. V gave up 7 bases and J gave up 4 bases; unmatched junction bases: 13. This CDR3 has 15 residues. The germline CDR1 and CDR2 sequences are SGHNT and YENEEA. Researchers barred patients who had uncontrolled infection, other autoimmune disease, pregnancy or lactation. Before ophthalmopathy appeared, progressors gave blood at initial hyperthyroidism diagnosis. Amplified TCR beta CDR3 regions came from RNA transcripts. The HTBI primer set drove a first-round RT-PCR of the TCR CDR3. From the multiplex PCR reads, TCRdb called clonotypes with MiXCR, one entry per CDR3 protein. The sample lists hundreds of thousands of distinct CDR3 sequences, about 15% seen once, with roughly 6.2% in the top ten.

The sequence was collected from a woman aged 25 to 39 with Graves' hyperthyroidism that later progressed to Graves' ophthalmopathy. The sequencing sample was made of blood. This chain joins TRBV11-3 and TRBJ2-7, with 7 bases lining up with TRBD1. The CDR3 sequence: CASTPGTGALYEQYF. Written as DNA, the CDR3 is TGTGCCAGCACCCCTGGAACAGGGGCCCTGTACGAGCAGTACTTC. Supplemented by reference TRBV11-3 and TRBJ2-7, the full variable domain reads EAGVVQSPRYKIIEKKQPVAFWCNPISGHNTLYWYLQNLGQGPELLIRYENEEAVDDSQLPKDRFSAERLKGVDSTLKIQPAELGDSAVYLCASTPGTGALYEQYFGPGTRLTVT.